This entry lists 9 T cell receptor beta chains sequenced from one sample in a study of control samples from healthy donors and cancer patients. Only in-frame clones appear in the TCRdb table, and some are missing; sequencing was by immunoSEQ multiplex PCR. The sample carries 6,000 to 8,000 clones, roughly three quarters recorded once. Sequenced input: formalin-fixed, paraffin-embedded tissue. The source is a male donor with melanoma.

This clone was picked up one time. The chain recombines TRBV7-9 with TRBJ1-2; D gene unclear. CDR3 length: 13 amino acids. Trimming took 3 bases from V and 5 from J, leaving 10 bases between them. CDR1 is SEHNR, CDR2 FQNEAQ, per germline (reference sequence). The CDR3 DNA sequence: TGTGCCAGCAGCTTCGGACGGAATTATGGCTACACCTTC. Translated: CASSFGRNYGYTF. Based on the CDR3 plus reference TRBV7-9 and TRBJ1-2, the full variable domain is DTGVSQNPRHKITKRGQNVTFRCDPISEHNRLYWYRQTLGQGPEFLTYFQNEAQLEKSRLLSDRFSAERPKGSFSTLEIQRTEQGDSAMYLCASSFGRNYGYTFGSGTRLTVV.

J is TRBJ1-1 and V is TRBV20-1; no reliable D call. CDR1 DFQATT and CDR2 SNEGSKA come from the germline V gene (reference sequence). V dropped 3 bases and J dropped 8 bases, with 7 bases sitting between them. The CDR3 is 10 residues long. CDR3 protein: CSAREIEAFF. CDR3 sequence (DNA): TGCAGTGCTAGGGAAATCGAAGCTTTCTTT.

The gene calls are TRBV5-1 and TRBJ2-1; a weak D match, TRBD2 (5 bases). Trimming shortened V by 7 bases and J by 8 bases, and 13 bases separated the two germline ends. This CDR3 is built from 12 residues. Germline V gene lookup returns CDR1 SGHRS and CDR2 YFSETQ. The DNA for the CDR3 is TGCGCCAGCGGACTTCAGGCGGATGAGCAGTTCTTC. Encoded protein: CASGLQADEQFF. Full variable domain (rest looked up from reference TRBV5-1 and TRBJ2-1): KAGVTQTPRYLIKTRGQQVTLSCSPISGHRSVSWYQQTPGQGLQFLFEYFSETQRNKGNFPGRFSGRQFSNSRSEMNVSTLELGDSALYLCASGLQADEQFFGPGTRLTVL.

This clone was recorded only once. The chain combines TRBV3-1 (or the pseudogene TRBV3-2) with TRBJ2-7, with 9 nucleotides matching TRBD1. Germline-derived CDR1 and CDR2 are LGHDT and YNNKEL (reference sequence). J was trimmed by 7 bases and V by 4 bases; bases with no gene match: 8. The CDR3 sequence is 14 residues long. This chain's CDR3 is CASSLRTGVGEQYF. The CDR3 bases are TGTGCCAGCAGCCTCCGGACAGGGGTGGGAGAGCAGTACTTC.

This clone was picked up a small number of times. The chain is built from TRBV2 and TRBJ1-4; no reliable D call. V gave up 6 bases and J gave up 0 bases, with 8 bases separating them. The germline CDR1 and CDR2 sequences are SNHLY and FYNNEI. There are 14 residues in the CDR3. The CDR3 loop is CASSYGATNEKLFF. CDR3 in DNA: TGTGCCAGCAGCTACGGTGCAACTAATGAAAAACTGTTTTTT.

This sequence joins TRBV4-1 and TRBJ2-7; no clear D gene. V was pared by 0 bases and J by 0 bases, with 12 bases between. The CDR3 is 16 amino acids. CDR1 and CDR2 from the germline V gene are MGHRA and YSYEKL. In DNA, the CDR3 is TGCGCCAGCAGCCAAGATCGGCAGAATAGCTCCTACGAGCAGTACGTC. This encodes CASSQDRQNSSYEQYV.

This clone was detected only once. CDR3 residues: CASSQDQAATIYF. The CDR3 DNA reads TGCGCCAGCAGCCAAGACCAGGCCGCGACCATATATTTT. The chain recombines TRBV4-3 with TRBJ1-3; D not resolved. Germline CDR1 and CDR2: LGHNA and YSLEER. V dropped 0 bases and J dropped 10 bases, with 10 bases sitting between them. This CDR3 region has 13 residues.

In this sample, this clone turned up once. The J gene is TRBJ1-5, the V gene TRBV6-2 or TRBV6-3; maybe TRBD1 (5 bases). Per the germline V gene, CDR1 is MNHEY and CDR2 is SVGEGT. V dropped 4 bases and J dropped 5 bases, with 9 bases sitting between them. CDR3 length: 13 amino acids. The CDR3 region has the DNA TGTGCCAGCAGTTCAGGGCCCGATCAGCCCCAGCATTTT. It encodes CASSSGPDQPQHF.

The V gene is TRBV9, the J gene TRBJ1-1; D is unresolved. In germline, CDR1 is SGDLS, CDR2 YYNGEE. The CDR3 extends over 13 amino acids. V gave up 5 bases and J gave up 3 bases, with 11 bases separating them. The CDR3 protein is CASSSATDTEAFF. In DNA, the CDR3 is TGTGCCAGCAGTTCCGCGACTGACACTGAAGCTTTCTTT.